This T cell receptor beta chain was observed in a study of blood T cell repertoires in COVID-19. At the level of the study: Both acute and convalescent COVID-19 samples were obtained from the United States, Italy and Spain. In each case, the material was cDNA or gDNA derived from T cells, B-cell-depleted T cells, or PBMCs.

In the study's own analysis: Estimates of nucleated cell counts were drawn from the amplification of reference gene primers. Clones were sequenced by immunoSEQ multiplex PCR, and TCRdb holds only the in-frame ones, with some missing. V and J calls plus clone size are reproduced from that table; the DNA served to infer D and trimming. The sample holds 95,000 to 150,000 clones; 70% to 80% are singletons and the top ten take approximately 4%. This CDR3 spans 16 amino acids. Trimming took 6 bases from V and 3 from J; bases not matched to a gene: 13. CDR1 MDHEN and CDR2 SYDVKM come from the germline V gene.

The material sequenced was peripheral blood. The clonotype was recovered from a woman of 80 years or more with acute or convalescent COVID-19. V gene TRBV28 combines with J gene TRBJ1-2; 7 bases are a match to TRBD1. The CDR3 DNA reads TGTGCCAGCAGCGGACCCGGGACAGACCTTTACTATGGCTACACCTTC. Translated: CASSGPGTDLYYGYTF.